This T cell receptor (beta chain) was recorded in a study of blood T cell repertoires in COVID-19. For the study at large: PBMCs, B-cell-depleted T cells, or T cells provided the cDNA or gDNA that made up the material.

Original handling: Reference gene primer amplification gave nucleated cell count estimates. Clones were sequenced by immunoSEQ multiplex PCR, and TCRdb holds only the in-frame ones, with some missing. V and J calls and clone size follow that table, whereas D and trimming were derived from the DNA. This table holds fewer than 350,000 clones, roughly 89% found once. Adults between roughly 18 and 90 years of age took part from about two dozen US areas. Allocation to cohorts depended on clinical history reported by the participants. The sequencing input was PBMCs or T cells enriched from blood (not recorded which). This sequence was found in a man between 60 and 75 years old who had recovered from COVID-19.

CDR3 sequence reads: CASSLRGSSYNSPLHF. The DNA for the CDR3 is TGTGCCAGCAGCTTGAGGGGGAGCTCCTATAATTCACCCCTCCACTTT. The genes are TRBV5-8 and TRBJ1-6, with a weak D call TRBD1 (6 bases). V shed 1 base and J shed 0 bases, with 8 bases lying between them. The CDR3 runs to 16 residues. CDR1 SGHTS and CDR2 YDEGEE come from the germline V gene. The complete variable domain, with remaining parts taken from reference TRBV5-8 and TRBJ1-6, reads EAGVTQSPTHLIKTRGQQATLRCSPISGHTSVYWYQQALGLGLQFLLWYDEGEERNRGNFPPRFSGRQFPNYSSELNVNALELEDSALYLCASSLRGSSYNSPLHFGNGTRLTVT.